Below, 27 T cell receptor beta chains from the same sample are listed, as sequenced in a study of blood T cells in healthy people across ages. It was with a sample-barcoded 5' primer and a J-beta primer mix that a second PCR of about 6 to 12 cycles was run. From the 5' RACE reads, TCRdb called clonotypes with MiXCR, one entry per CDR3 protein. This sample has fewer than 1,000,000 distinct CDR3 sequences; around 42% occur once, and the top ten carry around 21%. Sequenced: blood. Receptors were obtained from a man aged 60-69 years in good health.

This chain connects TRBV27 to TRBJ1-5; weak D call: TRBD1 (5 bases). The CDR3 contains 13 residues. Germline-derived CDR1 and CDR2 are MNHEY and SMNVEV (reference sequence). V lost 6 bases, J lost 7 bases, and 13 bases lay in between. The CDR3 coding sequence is TGTGCCAGCAGGGGACCTCCGGGCCAGCCCCAGCATTTT. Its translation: CASRGPPGQPQHF.

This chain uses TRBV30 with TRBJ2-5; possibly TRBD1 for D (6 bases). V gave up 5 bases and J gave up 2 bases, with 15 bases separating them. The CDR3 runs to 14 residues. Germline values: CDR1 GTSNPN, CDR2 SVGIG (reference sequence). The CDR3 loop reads CAWATGYGQETQYF. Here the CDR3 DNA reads TGTGCCTGGGCAACAGGGTACGGACAAGAGACCCAGTACTTC.

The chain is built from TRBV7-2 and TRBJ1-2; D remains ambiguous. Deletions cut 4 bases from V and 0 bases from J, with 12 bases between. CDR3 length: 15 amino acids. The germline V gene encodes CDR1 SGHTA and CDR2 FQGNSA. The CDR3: CASSSSPIPNYGYTF. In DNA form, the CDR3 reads TGTGCCAGCAGCTCAAGCCCCATACCTAACTATGGCTACACCTTC. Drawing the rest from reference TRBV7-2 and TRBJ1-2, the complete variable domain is GAGVSQSPSNKVTEKGKDVELRCDPISGHTALYWYRQSLGQGLEFLIYFQGNSAPDKSGLPSDRFSAERTGGSVSTLTIQRTQQEDSAVYLCASSSSPIPNYGYTFGSGTRLTVV.

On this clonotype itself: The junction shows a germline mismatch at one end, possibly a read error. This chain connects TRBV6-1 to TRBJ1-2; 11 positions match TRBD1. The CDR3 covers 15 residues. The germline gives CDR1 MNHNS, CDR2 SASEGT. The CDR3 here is CANTPGTGGNCGYTF. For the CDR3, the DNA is TGTGCCAACACCCCCGGGACAGGGGGTAACTGTGGCTACACCTTC.

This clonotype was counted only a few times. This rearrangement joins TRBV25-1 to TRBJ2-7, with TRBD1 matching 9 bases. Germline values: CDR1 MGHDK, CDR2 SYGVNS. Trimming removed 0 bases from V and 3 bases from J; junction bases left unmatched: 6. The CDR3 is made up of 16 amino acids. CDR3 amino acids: CASSEYGPDRGYEQYF. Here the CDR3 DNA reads TGTGCCAGCAGTGAATACGGGCCGGACAGGGGCTACGAGCAGTACTTC.

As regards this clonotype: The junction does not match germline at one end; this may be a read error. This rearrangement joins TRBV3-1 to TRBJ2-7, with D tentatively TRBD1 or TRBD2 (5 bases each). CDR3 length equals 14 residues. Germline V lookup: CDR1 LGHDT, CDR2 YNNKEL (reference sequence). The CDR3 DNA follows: TGTGTCAGCAGCCCAGGGACCGGTGGGCTGAAGCAGTACTTC. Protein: CVSSPGTGGLKQYF.

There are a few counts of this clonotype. CDR3 in amino acids: CSARRTNTEAFF. The CDR3 DNA follows: TGCAGTGCTAGGCGGACGAACACTGAAGCTTTCTTT. This chain uses TRBV20-1 with TRBJ1-1, with D unresolved. The germline V and J ends were trimmed by 3 bases and 1 base, with 6 bases remaining between them. This CDR3 contains 12 residues. Per germline, CDR1 DFQATT and CDR2 SNEGSKA (reference sequence).

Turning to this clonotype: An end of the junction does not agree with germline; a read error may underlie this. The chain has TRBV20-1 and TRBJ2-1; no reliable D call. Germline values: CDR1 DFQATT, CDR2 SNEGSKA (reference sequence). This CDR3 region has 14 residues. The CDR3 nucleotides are TGCGGTGCTGCCGAGTACGACCCCTACAATGAGCAGTTCTTC. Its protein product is CGAAEYDPYNEQFF.

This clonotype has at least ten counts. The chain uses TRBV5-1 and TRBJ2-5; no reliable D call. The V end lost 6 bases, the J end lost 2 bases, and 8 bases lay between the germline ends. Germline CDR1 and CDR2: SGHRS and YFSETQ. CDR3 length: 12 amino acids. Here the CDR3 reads CASKREQETQYF. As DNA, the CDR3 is TGCGCCAGCAAGCGCGAACAAGAGACCCAGTACTTC.

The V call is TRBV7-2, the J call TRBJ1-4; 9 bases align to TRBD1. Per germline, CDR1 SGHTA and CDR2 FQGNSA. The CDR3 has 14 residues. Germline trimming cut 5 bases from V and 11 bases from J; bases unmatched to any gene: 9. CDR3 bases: TGTGCCAGCAGCACCGGGACAGGGTGGGGGAAACTGTTTTTT. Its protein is CASSTGTGWGKLFF.

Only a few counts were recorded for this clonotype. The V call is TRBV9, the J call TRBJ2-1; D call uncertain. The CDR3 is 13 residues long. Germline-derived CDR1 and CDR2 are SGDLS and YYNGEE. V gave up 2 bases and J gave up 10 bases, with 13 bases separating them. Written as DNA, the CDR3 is TGTGCCAGCAGCGTCGTCTCCGTCGGGGAGCAGTTCTTC. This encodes CASSVVSVGEQFF.

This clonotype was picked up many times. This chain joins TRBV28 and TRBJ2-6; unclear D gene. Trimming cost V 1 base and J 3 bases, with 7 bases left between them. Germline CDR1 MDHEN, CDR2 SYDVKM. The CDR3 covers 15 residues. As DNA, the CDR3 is TGTGCCAGCAGTTTATTTGGTGGTGGGGCCAACGTCCTGACTTTC. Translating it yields CASSLFGGGANVLTF.

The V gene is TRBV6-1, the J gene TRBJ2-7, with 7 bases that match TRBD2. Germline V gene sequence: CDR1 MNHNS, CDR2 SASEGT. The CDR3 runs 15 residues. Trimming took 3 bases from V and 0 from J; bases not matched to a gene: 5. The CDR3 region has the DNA TGTGCCAGCAGTGATTCCGGGGGGAGCTCCTACGAGCAGTACTTC. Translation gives CASSDSGGSSYEQYF.

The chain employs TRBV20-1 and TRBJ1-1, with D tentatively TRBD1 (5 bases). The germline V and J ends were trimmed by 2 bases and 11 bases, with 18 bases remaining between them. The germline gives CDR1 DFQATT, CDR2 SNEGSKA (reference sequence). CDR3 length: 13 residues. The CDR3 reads CSARSFAGEWAFF. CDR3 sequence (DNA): TGCAGTGCTAGATCTTTCGCGGGGGAATGGGCTTTCTTT.

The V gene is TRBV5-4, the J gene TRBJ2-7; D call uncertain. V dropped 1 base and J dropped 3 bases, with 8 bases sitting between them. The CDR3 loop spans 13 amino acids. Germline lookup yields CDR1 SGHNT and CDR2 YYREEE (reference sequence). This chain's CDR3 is CASSLNVDYEQYF. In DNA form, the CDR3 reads TGTGCCAGCAGCTTGAATGTGGACTACGAGCAGTACTTC.

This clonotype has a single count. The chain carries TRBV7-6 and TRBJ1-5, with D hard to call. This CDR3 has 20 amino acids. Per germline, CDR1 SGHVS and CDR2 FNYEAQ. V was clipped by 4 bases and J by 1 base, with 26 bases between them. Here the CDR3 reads CASSCVTGVRAPRSNQPQHF. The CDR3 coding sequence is TGTGCCAGCAGCTGCGTTACCGGGGTAAGGGCCCCTCGGAGCAATCAGCCCCAGCATTTT.

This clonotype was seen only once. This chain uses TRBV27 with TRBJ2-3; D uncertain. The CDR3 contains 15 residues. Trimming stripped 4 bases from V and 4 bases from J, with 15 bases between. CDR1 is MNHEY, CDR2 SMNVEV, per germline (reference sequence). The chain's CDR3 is CASSSTWAAADTQYF. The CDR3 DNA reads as TGTGCCAGCAGTTCGACCTGGGCCGCCGCAGATACGCAGTATTTT.

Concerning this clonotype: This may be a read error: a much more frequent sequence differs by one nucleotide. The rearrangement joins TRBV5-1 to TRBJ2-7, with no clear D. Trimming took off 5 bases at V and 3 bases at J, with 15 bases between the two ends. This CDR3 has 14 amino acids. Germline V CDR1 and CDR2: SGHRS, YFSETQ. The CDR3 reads CASRLAGFNYEQYF. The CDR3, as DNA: TGCGCCAGCAGGCTTGCCGGGTTCAACTACGAGCAGTACTTC.

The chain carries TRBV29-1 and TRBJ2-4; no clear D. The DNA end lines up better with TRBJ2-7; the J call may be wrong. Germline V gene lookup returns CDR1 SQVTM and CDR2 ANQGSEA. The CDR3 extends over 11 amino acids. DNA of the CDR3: TGCAGCGGTAGCAGTAGGAACGAGCAGTACTTC. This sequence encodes CSGSSRNEQYF.

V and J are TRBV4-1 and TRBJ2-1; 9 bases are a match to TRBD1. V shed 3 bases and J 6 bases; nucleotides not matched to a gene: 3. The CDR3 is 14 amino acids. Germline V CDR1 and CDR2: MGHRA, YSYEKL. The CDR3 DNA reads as TGCGCCAGCAGCCAGCCGGACAGGGGCAATGAGCAGTTCTTC. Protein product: CASSQPDRGNEQFF.

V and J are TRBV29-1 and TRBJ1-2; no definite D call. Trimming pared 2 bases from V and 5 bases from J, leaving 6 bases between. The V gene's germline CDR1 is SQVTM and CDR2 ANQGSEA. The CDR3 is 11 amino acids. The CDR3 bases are TGCAGCGTTGAATTGGGGTATGGCTACACCTTC. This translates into CSVELGYGYTF.

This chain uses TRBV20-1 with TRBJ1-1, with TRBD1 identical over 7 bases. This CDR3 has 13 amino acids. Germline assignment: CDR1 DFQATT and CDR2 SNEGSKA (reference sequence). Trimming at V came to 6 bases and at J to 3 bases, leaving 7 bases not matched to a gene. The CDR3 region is CSARQGGDTEAFF. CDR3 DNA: TGCAGTGCGAGACAGGGAGGGGACACTGAAGCTTTCTTT.

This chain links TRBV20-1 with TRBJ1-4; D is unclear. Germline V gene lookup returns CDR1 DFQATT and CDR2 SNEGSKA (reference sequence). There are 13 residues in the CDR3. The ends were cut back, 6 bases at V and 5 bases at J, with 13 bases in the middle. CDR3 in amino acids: CSAAGRRNEKLFF. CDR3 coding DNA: TGCAGTGCGGCGGGCAGGAGGAATGAAAAACTGTTTTTT.

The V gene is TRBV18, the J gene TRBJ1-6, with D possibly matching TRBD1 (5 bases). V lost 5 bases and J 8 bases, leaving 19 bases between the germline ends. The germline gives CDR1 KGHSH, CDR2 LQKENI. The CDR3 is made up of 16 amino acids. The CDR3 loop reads CASSLRQTQGDSPLHF. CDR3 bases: TGTGCCAGCTCATTGCGACAGACACAAGGGGATTCACCCCTCCACTTT.

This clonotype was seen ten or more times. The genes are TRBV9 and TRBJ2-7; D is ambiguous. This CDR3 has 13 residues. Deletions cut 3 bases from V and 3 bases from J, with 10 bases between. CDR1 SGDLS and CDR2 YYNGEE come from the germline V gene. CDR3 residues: CASSEDGRYEQYF. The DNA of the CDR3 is TGTGCCAGCAGCGAGGACGGGCGCTACGAGCAGTACTTC.

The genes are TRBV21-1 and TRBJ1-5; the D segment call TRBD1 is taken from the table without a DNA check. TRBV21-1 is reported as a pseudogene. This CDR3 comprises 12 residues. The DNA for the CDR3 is TGTGCCAGCAGGACAGGGGAAGGGCCCCAGCATTTT. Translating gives CASRTGEGPQHF.

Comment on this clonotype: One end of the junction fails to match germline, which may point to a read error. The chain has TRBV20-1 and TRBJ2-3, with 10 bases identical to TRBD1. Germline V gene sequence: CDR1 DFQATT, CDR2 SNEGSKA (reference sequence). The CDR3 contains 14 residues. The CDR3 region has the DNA TGCAGTGCCAAACCGGGACAGGGGACAGAGACGCGGTATTTT. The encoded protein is CSAKPGQGTETRYF.